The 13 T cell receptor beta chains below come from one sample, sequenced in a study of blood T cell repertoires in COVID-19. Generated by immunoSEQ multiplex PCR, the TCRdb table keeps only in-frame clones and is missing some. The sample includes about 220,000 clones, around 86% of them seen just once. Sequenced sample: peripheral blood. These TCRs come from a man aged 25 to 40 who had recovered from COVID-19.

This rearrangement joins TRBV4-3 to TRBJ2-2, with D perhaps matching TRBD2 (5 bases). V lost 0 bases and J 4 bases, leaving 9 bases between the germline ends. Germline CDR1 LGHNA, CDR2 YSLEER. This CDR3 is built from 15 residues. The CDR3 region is CASSQDRAGTGELFF. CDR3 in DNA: TGCGCCAGCAGCCAAGATCGGGCGGGCACCGGGGAGCTGTTTTTT.

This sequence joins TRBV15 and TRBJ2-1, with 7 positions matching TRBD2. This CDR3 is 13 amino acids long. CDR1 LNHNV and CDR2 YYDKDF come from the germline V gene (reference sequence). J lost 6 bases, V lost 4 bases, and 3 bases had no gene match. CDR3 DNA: TGTGCCACCAGCACCGGGGGGACCAATGAGCAGTTCTTC. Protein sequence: CATSTGGTNEQFF.

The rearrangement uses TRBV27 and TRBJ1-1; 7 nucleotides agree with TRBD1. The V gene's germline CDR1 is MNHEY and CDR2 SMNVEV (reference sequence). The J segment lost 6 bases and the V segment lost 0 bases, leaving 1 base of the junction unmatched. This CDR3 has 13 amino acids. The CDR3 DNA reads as TGTGCCAGCAGTTTATCCCAGGGGGCTGAAGCTTTCTTT. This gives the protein CASSLSQGAEAFF.

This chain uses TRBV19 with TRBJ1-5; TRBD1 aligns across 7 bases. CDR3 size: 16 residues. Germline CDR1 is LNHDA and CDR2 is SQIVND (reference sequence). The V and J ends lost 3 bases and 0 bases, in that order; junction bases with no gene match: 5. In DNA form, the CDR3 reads TGTGCCAGTAGTATCCAGGGGGGATATAGCAATCAGCCCCAGCATTTT. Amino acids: CASSIQGGYSNQPQHF.

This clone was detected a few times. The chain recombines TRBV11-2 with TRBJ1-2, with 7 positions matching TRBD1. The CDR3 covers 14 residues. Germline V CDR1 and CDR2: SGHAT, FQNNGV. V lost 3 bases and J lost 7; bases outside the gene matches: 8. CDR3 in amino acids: CASSFRVAGGGYTF. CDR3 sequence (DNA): TGTGCCAGCAGCTTCAGGGTAGCAGGGGGTGGCTACACCTTC.

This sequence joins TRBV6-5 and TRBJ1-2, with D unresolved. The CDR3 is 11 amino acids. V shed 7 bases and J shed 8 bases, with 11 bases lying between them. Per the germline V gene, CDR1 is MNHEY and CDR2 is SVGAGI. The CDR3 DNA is TGTGCCAGCACCAACGGGTACGGCTACACCTTC. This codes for CASTNGYGYTF.

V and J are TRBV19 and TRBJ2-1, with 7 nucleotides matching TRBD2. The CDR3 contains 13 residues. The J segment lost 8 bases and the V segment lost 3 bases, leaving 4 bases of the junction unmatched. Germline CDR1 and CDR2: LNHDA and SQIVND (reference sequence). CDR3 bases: TGTGCCAGTAGTATCCGACTAGCAGATGAGCAGTTCTTC. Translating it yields CASSIRLADEQFF.

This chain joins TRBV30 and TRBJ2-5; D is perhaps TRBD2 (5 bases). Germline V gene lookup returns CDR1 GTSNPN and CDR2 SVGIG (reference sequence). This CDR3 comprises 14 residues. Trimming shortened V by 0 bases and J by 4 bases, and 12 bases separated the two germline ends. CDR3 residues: CAWSVHPRGETQYF. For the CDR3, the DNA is TGTGCCTGGAGTGTACACCCCCGGGGAGAGACCCAGTACTTC. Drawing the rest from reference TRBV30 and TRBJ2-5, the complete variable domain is SQTIHQWPATLVQPVGSPLSLECTVEGTSNPNLYWYRQAAGRGLQLLFYSVGIGQISSEVPQNLSASRPQDRQFILSSKKLLLSDSGFYLCAWSVHPRGETQYFGPGTRLLVL.

The CDR3 reads CASSPVGVSTGELFF. The CDR3 DNA is TGCGCCAGCAGCCCGGTAGGGGTGAGCACCGGGGAGCTGTTTTTT. The chain combines TRBV5-1 with TRBJ2-2; D perhaps matches TRBD1 (5 bases). Per the germline V gene, CDR1 is SGHRS and CDR2 is YFSETQ. Between the trimmed V and J ends, which lost 4 bases and 4 bases, there was a span of 14 bases. The CDR3 totals 15 residues.

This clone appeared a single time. DNA of the CDR3: TGTGCCAGCAGCATCAGCAGGGAAAGCTATGGCTACACCTTC. Encoded protein: CASSISRESYGYTF. V usage is TRBV11-3 and J usage is TRBJ1-2; weak D call: TRBD1 (5 bases). Germline V gene data show CDR1 as SGHNT and CDR2 as YENEEA. This CDR3 contains 14 residues. V dropped 5 bases and J dropped 4 bases, with 14 bases sitting between them.

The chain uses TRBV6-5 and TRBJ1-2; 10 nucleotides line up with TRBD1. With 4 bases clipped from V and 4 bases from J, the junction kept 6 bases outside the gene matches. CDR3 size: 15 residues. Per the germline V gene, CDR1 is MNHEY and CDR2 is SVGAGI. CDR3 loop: CASSFDRGLLYGYTF. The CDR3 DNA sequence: TGTGCCAGCAGTTTCGACAGGGGGCTGCTCTATGGCTACACCTTC.

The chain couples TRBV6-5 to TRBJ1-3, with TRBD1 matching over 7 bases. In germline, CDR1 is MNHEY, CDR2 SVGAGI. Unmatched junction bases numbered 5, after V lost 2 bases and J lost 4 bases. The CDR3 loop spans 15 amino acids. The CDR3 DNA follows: TGTGCCAGCAGTTACGGGGGGACAGCAGGAAACACCATATATTTT. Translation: CASSYGGTAGNTIYF.

DNA of the CDR3: TGTGCCAGCAGCCCGCCACTTTCACGGACAGCAGAGGAAGAGACCCAGTACTTC. Translation: CASSPPLSRTAEEETQYF. The genes are TRBV21-1 and TRBJ2-5; the table's D call, TRBD1, was not checked against the DNA. TRBV21-1 is a pseudogene. The CDR3 consists of 18 residues.